This T cell receptor beta chain was recorded in a study of blood T cell repertoires in COVID-19. Study background: Some COVID-19 samples were acute and others convalescent; all came from the United States, Italy and Spain. PBMCs, B-cell-depleted T cells, or T cells were the source of the cDNA or gDNA that made up the material.

V shed 5 bases and J shed 7 bases, with 9 bases lying between them. The CDR3 has 12 residues. CDR1 and CDR2 (germline): SGHTA, FQGNSA. Clones were sequenced by immunoSEQ multiplex PCR, and TCRdb holds only the in-frame ones, with some missing. The sample holds about 270,000 clones, about 85% seen once. This sequence originates from a woman aged 50 to 65 who had recovered from COVID-19. This chain uses TRBV7-2 with TRBJ2-1; tentative D call: TRBD2 (6 bases). The sample was PBMCs or T cells enriched from blood (not recorded which). CDR3 DNA: TGTGCCAGCAGCCTCCGGGGGAATGAGCAGTTCTTC. The encoded protein is CASSLRGNEQFF. Based on the CDR3 plus reference TRBV7-2 and TRBJ2-1, the full variable domain is GAGVSQSPSNKVTEKGKDVELRCDPISGHTALYWYRQSLGQGLEFLIYFQGNSAPDKSGLPSDRFSAERTGGSVSTLTIQRTQQEDSAVYLCASSLRGNEQFFGPGTRLTVL.